This T cell receptor (beta chain) was sequenced during a study of blood T cell repertoires in COVID-19. Assay used: immunoSEQ multiplex PCR; TCRdb lists only in-frame clones, some missing. The data show some 70,000 clones, 75% to 90% seen once. Trimming left V 7 bases short and J 4 bases short, with 10 bases between. CDR3 length: 13 amino acids. This clone was recorded a few times. The sample comprised peripheral blood. V usage is TRBV12-3 or TRBV12-4 and J usage is TRBJ2-2, with no clear D. This TCR came from a man aged 50 to 60 with acute or convalescent COVID-19. The CDR3 region is CASTPKATGELFF. The CDR3 nucleotides read TGTGCCAGCACCCCTAAAGCCACCGGGGAGCTGTTTTTT.